This TCR beta chain comes out of a study of T cells in Graves' hyperthyroidism and ophthalmopathy. Study background: The initial diagnosis was the point when peripheral blood was collected, ahead of any treatment.

On this clonotype: What it binds is not known. Being one base from a much bigger clone, this may be a read error.

Germline lookup yields CDR1 SEHNR and CDR2 FQNEAQ (reference sequence). The CDR3 is 17 residues long. Study observations and caveats: The majority of expanded thyroid clonotypes above 0.001 also appeared in blood.

Researchers amplified the TCR beta CDR3 regions from RNA transcripts. HTBI primers were the set used in a first-round RT-PCR of the TCR CDR3. TCRdb reanalysed the multiplex PCR reads using MiXCR and keeps one entry per CDR3 protein. The sample shows approximately 400,000 distinct CDR3 sequences, more than 15% of them seen only once. The hyperthyroidism patients had all been newly diagnosed, and their disease duration was under 2 months. Their ages ranged from 18 to 65 years. The rearrangement joins TRBV7-9 to TRBJ1-4; TRBD1 is a possible D gene (5 bases). The source is a woman aged 18-29 years with Graves' hyperthyroidism. Material for sequencing was blood. The CDR3 region is CANSPGLALYLDEKLFF. The CDR3 DNA reads TGTGCCAACAGCCCGGGACTCGCGTTGTATTTGGATGAAAAACTGTTTTTT.